Sequencing of this T cell receptor (beta chain) was carried out in a study of CD8 T cells in Susac syndrome. In germline, CDR1 is DFQATT, CDR2 SNEGSKA (reference sequence). This CDR3 is 15 amino acids long. V lost 0 bases and J lost 1, with 12 bases in between. With random hexamers, reverse transcription was performed on roughly 0.5 to 1 ug of RNA. The immunoSEQ assay covered 54 Vbeta and 13 Jbeta segments for CDR3. TCRdb passed the immunoSEQ multiplex PCR reads through MiXCR, listing each CDR3 protein once. In the table there are tens of thousands of distinct CDR3 sequences, roughly 95% of which are singletons. This clonotype was recorded once. From blood CD8+ and CD4+ T cells, the TCR beta chain was sequenced. It was treatment-naive patients with stable or active relapsing-remitting disease who made up the multiple sclerosis controls.

This clonotype was sampled from a human donor with multiple sclerosis. Sample: CD4+ T cells from PBMCs. This sequence joins TRBV20-1 and TRBJ2-5; either TRBD1 or TRBD2 may supply D (5 bases each). The CDR3: CSAREVRGGQETQYF. Here the CDR3 DNA reads TGCAGTGCTAGAGAAGTCCGGGGCGGCCAAGAGACCCAGTACTTC.